This T cell receptor (beta chain) came from a study of cytomegalovirus exposure and HLA in healthy donors. Per the germline V gene, CDR1 is SEHNR and CDR2 is FQNEAQ (reference sequence). This CDR3 contains 16 residues. Only one count was recorded for this clone. The antigen is undetermined. Sequence at one end of the junction differs from germline and may be a read error. Samples came from healthy bone marrow donors. Both 60 Vbeta primers and 13 Jbeta primers went into the PCR. The assay was immunoSEQ multiplex PCR, and TCRdb's table has in-frame clones only and misses some. The repertoire consists of roughly 190,000 clones, with roughly 80% occurring once and the leading ten covering around 1.7%. Study-wide points: Among the sequence variants, a highly shared cluster was likely an artifact of sequencing. Later analysis demonstrated an association between a missense DCLRE1C variant and TCR beta V- and J-gene trimming.

This rearrangement joins TRBV7-9 to TRBJ2-7, with TRBD1 matching 11 bases. The source material was PBMCs. The source is a woman between 18 and 29 years old in good health and CMV-seronegative. The CDR3 region is CSSSLPDRGLSYEQYF. The CDR3 DNA follows: TGTTCCAGCAGCTTACCGGACAGGGGGCTATCCTACGAGCAGTACTTC. The full variable domain, rest sourced from reference TRBV7-9 and TRBJ2-7, is DTGVSQNPRHKITKRGQNVTFRCDPISEHNRLYWYRQTLGQGPEFLTYFQNEAQLEKSRLLSDRFSAERPKGSFSTLEIQRTEQGDSAMYLCSSSLPDRGLSYEQYFGPGTRLTVT.